Listed here is a single TCR beta chain. Its specificity is not known. The sample belongs to a study of cytomegalovirus exposure and HLA in healthy donors. Study findings and constraints: A cluster of highly shared sequence variants was likely a sequencing artifact. Apart from CMV serostatus, no immune exposure information was available.

The germline V and J ends were trimmed by 3 bases and 2 bases, with 3 bases remaining between them. This CDR3 comprises 11 residues. Germline V gene data show CDR1 as GTSNPN and CDR2 as SVGIG (reference sequence). PCR involved 60 Vbeta and 13 Jbeta primers. Clones were read by immunoSEQ multiplex PCR, and TCRdb kept only the in-frame ones, dropping some. This sample has 150,000 to 200,000 clones, with roughly 85% found just once. The sequencing input was PBMCs. This sequence joins TRBV30 and TRBJ2-3; no firm D call. The clonotype comes from a woman aged 18 to 35 in good health and CMV-seronegative. The CDR3 protein is CAWSVTDTQYF. CDR3 coding DNA: TGTGCCTGGAGCGTCACAGATACGCAGTATTTT. The complete variable domain, with remaining parts taken from reference TRBV30 and TRBJ2-3, reads SQTIHQWPATLVQPVGSPLSLECTVEGTSNPNLYWYRQAAGRGLQLLFYSVGIGQISSEVPQNLSASRPQDRQFILSSKKLLLSDSGFYLCAWSVTDTQYFGPGTRLTVL.